The clone carrying this T cell receptor beta chain was detected a few times. The repertoire was sequenced with immunoSEQ multiplex PCR; TCRdb's copy has only in-frame clones and lacks some. This sample yields 37,000 or so clones, of which approximately 86% are seen a single time; roughly 18% belongs to the top ten. This entry comes from a study of graft-versus-host responses after intestinal transplantation. Study-level background: All recipients were given anti-thymocyte globulin induction, and tacrolimus and steroids were then administered for three to four years.

Grafts had their tissue processed, releasing intraepithelial and lamina propria lymphocytes. Sequences were derived from ileum tissue, sampled more than 200 days after intestinal transplant. This sequence was found in a human patient who received an intestinal transplant, so some T cells may come from the graft donor.

For the CDR3, the DNA is TGTGCCAGCAGCTTATGGGGGTACAATGAGCAGTTCTTC. This codes for CASSLWGYNEQFF. The rearrangement joins TRBV5-6 to TRBJ2-1; D might be TRBD1 or TRBD2, each matching 5 bases. The germline V and J ends were trimmed by 2 bases and 4 bases, with 7 bases remaining between them. The CDR3 consists of 13 residues. The V gene's germline CDR1 is SGHDT and CDR2 YYEEEE.